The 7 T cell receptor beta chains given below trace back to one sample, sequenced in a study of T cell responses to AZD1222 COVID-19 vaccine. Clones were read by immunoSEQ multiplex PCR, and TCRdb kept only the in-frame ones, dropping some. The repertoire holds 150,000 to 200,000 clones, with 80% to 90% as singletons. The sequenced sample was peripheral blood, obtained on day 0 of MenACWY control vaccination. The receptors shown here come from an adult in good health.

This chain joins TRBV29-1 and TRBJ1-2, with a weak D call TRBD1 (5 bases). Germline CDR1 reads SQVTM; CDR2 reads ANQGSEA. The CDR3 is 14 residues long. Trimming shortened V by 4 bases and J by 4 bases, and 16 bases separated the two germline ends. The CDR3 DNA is TGCAGCGTTGTGTCCGCGCAGGGAACCTATGGCTACACCTTC. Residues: CSVVSAQGTYGYTF.

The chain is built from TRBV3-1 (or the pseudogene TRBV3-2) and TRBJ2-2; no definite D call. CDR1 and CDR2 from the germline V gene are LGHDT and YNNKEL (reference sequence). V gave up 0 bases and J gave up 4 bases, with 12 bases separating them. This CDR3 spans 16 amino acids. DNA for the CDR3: TGTGCCAGCAGCCAAGAGTCAGGAAGACTCACCGGGGAGCTGTTTTTT. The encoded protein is CASSQESGRLTGELFF.

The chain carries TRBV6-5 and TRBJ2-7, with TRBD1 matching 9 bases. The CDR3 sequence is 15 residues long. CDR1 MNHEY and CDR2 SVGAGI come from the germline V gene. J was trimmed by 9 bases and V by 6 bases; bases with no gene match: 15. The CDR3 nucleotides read TGTGCCAGCAGATCACAGGGGGCGATTCCCGTGGGGCAGTACTTC. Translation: CASRSQGAIPVGQYF.

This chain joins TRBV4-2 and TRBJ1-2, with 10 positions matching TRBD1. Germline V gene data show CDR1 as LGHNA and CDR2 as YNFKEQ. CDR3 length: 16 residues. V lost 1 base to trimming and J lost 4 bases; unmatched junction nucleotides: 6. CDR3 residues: CASSQAMDRGIYGYTF. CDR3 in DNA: TGTGCCAGCAGCCAAGCAATGGACAGGGGGATCTATGGCTACACCTTC.

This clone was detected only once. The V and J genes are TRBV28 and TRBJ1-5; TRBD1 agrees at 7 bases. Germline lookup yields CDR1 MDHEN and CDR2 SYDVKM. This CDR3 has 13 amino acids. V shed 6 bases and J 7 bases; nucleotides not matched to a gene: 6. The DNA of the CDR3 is TGTGCCAGCAGGGTACAGGGGCGCCAGCCCCAGCATTTT. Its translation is CASRVQGRQPQHF.

As DNA, the CDR3 is TGCGCCAGCAGCCTTGTCGTGGGGGCCCCTGAAGCTTTCTTT. This gives the protein CASSLVVGAPEAFF. The chain employs TRBV4-1 and TRBJ1-1; D perhaps matches TRBD1 (6 bases). CDR1 is MGHRA, CDR2 YSYEKL, per germline. CDR3 size: 14 residues. The V gene lost 4 bases and the J gene lost 6 bases, with 15 bases spanning the gap.

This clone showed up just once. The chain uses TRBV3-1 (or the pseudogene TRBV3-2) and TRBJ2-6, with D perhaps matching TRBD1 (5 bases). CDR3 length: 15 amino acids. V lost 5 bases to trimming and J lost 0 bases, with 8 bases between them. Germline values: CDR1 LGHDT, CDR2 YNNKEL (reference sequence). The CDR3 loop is CASSSDSSGANVLTF. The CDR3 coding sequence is TGTGCCAGCAGCTCCGACAGCTCTGGGGCCAACGTCCTGACTTTC.